One and the same sample provided the 10 T cell receptor beta chains below, sequenced in a study of cytomegalovirus exposure and HLA in healthy donors. This PCR relied on a set of 60 Vbeta primers and 13 Jbeta primers. Assay used: immunoSEQ multiplex PCR; TCRdb lists only in-frame clones, some missing. The sample lists about 120,000 clones; about 10% were seen once. Source material: PBMCs. Receptors were obtained from a young woman in good health and CMV-seropositive.

The chain combines TRBV7-6 with TRBJ2-1; D is uncertain. The CDR3 runs to 11 residues. The germline gives CDR1 SGHVS, CDR2 FNYEAQ. Trimming took off 10 bases at V and 1 base at J, with 5 bases between the two ends. DNA of the CDR3: TGTGCCACTAGTTCCTACAATGAGCAGTTCTTC. Protein product: CATSSYNEQFF.

This clone was seen only a few times. The CDR3 region has the DNA TGTGCCAGCAGTTACTCGCCAGGTTCCTACGAGCAGTACTTC. It yields the protein CASSYSPGSYEQYF. The chain uses TRBV6-5 and TRBJ2-7; D is uncertain. The CDR3 has 14 amino acids. V gave up 0 bases and J gave up 1 base, with 7 bases separating them. CDR1 is MNHEY, CDR2 SVGAGI, per germline.

V and J are TRBV5-4 and TRBJ2-3; unclear D gene. CDR3 length: 13 residues. Germline V gives CDR1 SGHNT, CDR2 YYREEE (reference sequence). The germline V and J ends were trimmed by 1 base and 5 bases, with 8 bases remaining between them. Here the CDR3 reads CASSLTLGDTQYF. In DNA, the CDR3 is TGTGCCAGCAGCTTGACCCTAGGAGATACGCAGTATTTT.

The chain carries TRBV28 and TRBJ2-3; tentatively, D is TRBD2 (5 bases). The CDR3 runs to 13 residues. Trimming took 6 bases from V and 6 from J, leaving 13 bases between them. Germline-derived CDR1 and CDR2 are MDHEN and SYDVKM. CDR3 sequence reads: CASRVLASDTQYF. DNA for the CDR3: TGTGCCAGCAGGGTTTTAGCGTCTGATACGCAGTATTTT.

V is TRBV30 and J is TRBJ1-1, with unresolved D. The germline gives CDR1 GTSNPN, CDR2 SVGIG (reference sequence). Deletions cut 5 bases from V and 11 bases from J, with 12 bases between. The length of the CDR3 is 10 residues. The CDR3 loop is CAWVASRAFF. CDR3 in DNA: TGTGCCTGGGTTGCGTCTAGGGCTTTCTTT.

In regard to this clone: Other DNA sequences in the same sample also yield this CDR3. The V call is TRBV2, the J call TRBJ2-5; 8 bases line up with TRBD2. The CDR3 has 14 amino acids. CDR1 and CDR2 from the germline V gene are SNHLY and FYNNEI. V dropped 3 bases and J dropped 5; count of bases not matched to a gene: 5. CDR3 sequence reads: CASSERLAGETQYF. Written as DNA, the CDR3 is TGTGCCAGCAGTGAGAGGCTAGCGGGTGAGACCCAGTACTTC.

The CDR3 region has the DNA TGCGCCAGCAGCTTGGGACAGGGGGCCGATGAGCAGTTCTTC. Protein product: CASSLGQGADEQFF. The rearrangement joins TRBV5-1 to TRBJ2-1, with 10 nucleotides matching TRBD1. CDR1 and CDR2 from the germline V gene are SGHRS and YFSETQ. J lost 8 bases, V lost 0 bases, and 2 bases had no gene match. The CDR3 consists of 14 residues.

The rearrangement uses TRBV7-3 and TRBJ2-2; D unresolved. The CDR3 has 14 residues. With 6 bases removed from V and 2 bases from J, the gap between germline ends came to 10 bases. CDR1 and CDR2 from the germline V gene are SGHTA and FQGTGA. CDR3 DNA: TGTGCCAGCAGTCAAGCCGCCAACACCGGGGAGCTGTTTTTT. Protein sequence: CASSQAANTGELFF.

This clone has just a few counts. The V call is TRBV21-1, the J call TRBJ1-1. TRBV21-1 is reported as a pseudogene. The CDR3 contains 15 residues. CDR3 region: CASSKMRKSNTEAFF. The CDR3 nucleotides read TGTGCCAGCAGCAAAATGCGGAAATCGAACACTGAAGCTTTCTTT.

The genes are TRBV2 and TRBJ1-5, with TRBD1 matching 8 bases. The V gene's germline CDR1 is SNHLY and CDR2 FYNNEI. This CDR3 has 15 amino acids. Trimming took 6 bases from V and 3 from J; bases not matched to a gene: 7. The CDR3 region has the DNA TGTGCCAGCAGAGCGGACAGGGTTACCAATCAGCCCCAGCATTTT. This gives the protein CASRADRVTNQPQHF.